This T cell receptor (beta chain) was sequenced in a study of tumor-infiltrating lymphocytes in localized non-small cell lung cancer. At the level of the study: Some samples were collected after neoadjuvant chemotherapy; smokers, never-smokers and several histologies were included.

Profiled with immunoSEQ multiplex PCR; TCRdb holds only in-frame clones, not every one. The sample lists about 14,000 clones; 70% to 80% were seen once. The CDR3 contains 12 residues. CDR1 and CDR2 from the germline V gene are MGHDK and SYGVNS. Trimming shortened V by 4 bases and J by 9 bases, and 10 bases separated the two germline ends. The TCR comes from a human donor with non-small cell lung cancer. Sample: lung tumor tissue. This chain joins TRBV25-1 and TRBJ2-1; D is undetermined. DNA of the CDR3: TGTGCCAGCAGTGTCCTGTGGGGTGAGCAGTTCTTC. Protein product: CASSVLWGEQFF.